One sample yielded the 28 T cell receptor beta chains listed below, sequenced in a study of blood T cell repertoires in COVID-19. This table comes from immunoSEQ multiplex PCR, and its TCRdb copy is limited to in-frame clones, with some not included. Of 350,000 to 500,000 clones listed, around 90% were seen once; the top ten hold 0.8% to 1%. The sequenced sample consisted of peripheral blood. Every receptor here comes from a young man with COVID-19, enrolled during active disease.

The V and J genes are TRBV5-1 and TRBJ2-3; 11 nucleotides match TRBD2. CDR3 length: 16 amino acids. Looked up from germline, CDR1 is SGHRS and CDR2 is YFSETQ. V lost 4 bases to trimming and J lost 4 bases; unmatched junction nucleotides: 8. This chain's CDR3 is CASSPRASGGPDTQYF. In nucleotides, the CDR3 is TGCGCCAGCAGCCCCAGGGCTAGCGGGGGGCCAGATACGCAGTATTTT.

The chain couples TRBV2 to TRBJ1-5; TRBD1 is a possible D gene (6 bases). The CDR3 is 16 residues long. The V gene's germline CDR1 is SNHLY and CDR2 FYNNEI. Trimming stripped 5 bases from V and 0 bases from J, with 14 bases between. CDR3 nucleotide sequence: TGTGCCAGCAGTCCGGGACAAACCTATAGCAATCAGCCCCAGCATTTT. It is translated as CASSPGQTYSNQPQHF.

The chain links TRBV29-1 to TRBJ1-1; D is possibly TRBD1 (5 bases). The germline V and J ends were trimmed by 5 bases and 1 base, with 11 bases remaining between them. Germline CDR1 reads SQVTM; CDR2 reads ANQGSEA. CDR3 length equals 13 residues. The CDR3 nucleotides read TGCAGCGTTTCGGGACTGACGAACACTGAAGCTTTCTTT. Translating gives CSVSGLTNTEAFF.

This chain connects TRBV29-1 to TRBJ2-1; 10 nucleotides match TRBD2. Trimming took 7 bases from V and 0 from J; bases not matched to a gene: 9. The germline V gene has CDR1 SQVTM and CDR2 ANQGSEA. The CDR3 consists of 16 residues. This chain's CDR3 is CSADGVAGGSYNEQFF. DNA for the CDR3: TGCAGCGCCGATGGGGTAGCGGGGGGCTCCTACAATGAGCAGTTCTTC.

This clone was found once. The CDR3 nucleotides are TGTGCCAGCAGTTTCCGCAGGCGAGAGACCCAGTACTTC. This codes for CASSFRRRETQYF. The rearrangement links TRBV12-3 or TRBV12-4 to TRBJ2-5; D is ambiguous. This CDR3 is built from 13 residues. Trimming left V 3 bases short and J 4 bases short, with 9 bases between.

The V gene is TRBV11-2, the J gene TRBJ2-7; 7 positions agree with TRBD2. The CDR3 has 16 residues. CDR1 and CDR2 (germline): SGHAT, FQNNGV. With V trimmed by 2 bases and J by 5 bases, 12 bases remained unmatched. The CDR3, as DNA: TGTGCCAGCAGCTTATGGTATGATGGCGGGAGCAACGAGCAGTACTTC. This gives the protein CASSLWYDGGSNEQYF.

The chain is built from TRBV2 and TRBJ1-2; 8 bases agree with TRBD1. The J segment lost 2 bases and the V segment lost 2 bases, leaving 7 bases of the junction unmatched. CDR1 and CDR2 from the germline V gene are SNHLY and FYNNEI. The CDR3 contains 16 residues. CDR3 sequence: CASSENGRGRNYGYTF. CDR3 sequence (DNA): TGTGCCAGCAGTGAAAATGGCAGGGGGCGCAACTATGGCTACACCTTC.

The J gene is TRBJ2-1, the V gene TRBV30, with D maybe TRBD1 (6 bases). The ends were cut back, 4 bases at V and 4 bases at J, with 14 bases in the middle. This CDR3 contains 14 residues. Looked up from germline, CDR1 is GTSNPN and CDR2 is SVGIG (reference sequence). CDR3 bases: TGTGCCTGGAAGGGGGACACTCTATACAATGAGCAGTTCTTC. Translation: CAWKGDTLYNEQFF.

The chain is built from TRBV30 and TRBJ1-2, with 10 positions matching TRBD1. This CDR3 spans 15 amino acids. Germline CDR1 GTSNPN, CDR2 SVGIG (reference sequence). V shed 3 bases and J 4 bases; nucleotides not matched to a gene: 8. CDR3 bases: TGTGCCTGGAGACTCCGGGACAGGGGCATCTATGGCTACACCTTC. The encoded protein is CAWRLRDRGIYGYTF.

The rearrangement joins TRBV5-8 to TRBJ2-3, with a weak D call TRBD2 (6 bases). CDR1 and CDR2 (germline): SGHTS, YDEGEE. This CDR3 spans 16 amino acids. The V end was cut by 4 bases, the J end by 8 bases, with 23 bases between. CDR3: CASSGFRDEGRGTQYF. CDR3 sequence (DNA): TGTGCCAGCAGCGGATTCCGGGACGAGGGGCGGGGTACGCAGTATTTT.

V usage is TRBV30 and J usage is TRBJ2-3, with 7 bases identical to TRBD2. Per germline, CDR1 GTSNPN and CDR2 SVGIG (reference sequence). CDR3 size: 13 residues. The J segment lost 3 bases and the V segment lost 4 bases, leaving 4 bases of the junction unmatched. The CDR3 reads CAWIKRGTDTQYF. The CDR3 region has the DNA TGTGCCTGGATCAAGCGGGGAACAGATACGCAGTATTTT.

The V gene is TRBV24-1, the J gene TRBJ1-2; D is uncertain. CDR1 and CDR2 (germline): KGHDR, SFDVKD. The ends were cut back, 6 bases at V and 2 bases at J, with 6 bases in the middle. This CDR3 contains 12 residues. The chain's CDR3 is CATSLENYGYTF. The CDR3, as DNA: TGTGCCACCAGTTTAGAAAACTATGGCTACACCTTC.

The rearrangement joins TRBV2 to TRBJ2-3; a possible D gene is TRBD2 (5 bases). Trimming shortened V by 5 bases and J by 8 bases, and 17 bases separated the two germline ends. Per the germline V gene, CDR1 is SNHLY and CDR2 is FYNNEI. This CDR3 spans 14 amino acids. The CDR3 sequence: CASSSSQAGGTQYF. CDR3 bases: TGTGCCAGCAGTTCGAGCCAAGCTGGAGGTACGCAGTATTTT.

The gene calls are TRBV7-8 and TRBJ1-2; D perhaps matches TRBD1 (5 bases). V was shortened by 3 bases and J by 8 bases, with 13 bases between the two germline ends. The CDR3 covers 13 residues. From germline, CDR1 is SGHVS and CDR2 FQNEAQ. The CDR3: CASSFAGEEGYTF. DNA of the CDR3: TGTGCCAGCAGCTTCGCGGGGGAAGAGGGCTACACCTTC.

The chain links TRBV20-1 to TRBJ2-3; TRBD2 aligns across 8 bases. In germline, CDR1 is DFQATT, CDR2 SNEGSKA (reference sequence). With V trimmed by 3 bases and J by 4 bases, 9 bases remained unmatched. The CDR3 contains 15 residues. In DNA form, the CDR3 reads TGCAGTGCTAGTATAAGCCGGGGGGGGGCAGATACGCAGTATTTT. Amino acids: CSASISRGGADTQYF.

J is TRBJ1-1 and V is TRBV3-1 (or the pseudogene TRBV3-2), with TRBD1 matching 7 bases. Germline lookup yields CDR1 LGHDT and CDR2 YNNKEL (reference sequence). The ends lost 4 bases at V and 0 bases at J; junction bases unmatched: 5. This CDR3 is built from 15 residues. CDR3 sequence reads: CASSRAGQMNTEAFF. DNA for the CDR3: TGTGCCAGCAGCCGCGCGGGACAGATGAACACTGAAGCTTTCTTT.

CDR3 sequence (DNA): TGTGCCAGCAAGCCCTTGACTCAAGAGACCCAGTACTTC. It yields the protein CASKPLTQETQYF. V gene TRBV6-5 combines with J gene TRBJ2-5, with unresolved D. Germline assignment: CDR1 MNHEY and CDR2 SVGAGI. The CDR3 sequence is 13 residues long. V was clipped by 7 bases and J by 2 bases, with 11 bases between them.

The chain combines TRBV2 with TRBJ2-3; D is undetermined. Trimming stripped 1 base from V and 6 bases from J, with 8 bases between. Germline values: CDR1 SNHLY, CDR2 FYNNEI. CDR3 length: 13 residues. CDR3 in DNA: TGTGCCAGCAGTGAAGGGAGTTCGGATACGCAGTATTTT. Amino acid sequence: CASSEGSSDTQYF.

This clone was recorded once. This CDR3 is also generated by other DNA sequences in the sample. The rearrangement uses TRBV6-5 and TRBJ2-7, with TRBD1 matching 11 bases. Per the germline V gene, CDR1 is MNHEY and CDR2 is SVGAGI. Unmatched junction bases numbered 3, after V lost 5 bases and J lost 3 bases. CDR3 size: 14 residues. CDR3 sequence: CASSPGQGGYEQYF. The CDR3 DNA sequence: TGTGCCAGCAGTCCGGGACAGGGGGGCTACGAGCAGTACTTC.

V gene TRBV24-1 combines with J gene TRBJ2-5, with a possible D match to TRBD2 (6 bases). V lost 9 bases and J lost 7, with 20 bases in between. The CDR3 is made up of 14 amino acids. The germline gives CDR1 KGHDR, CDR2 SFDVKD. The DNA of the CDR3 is TGTGCCACCCGCGGGACGGCCCCCCCAGGGACCCAGTACTTC. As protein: CATRGTAPPGTQYF.

The CDR3: CASSRDTLDRGSNQPQHF. In nucleotides, the CDR3 is TGTGCCAGTAGTAGGGACACCCTCGATCGTGGTAGCAATCAGCCCCAGCATTTT. The chain uses TRBV19 and TRBJ1-5; TRBD1 is a possible D gene (6 bases). The V and J ends lost 4 bases and 0 bases respectively, with 19 bases between them. The CDR3 is 18 residues long. Germline V gene data show CDR1 as LNHDA and CDR2 as SQIVND (reference sequence).

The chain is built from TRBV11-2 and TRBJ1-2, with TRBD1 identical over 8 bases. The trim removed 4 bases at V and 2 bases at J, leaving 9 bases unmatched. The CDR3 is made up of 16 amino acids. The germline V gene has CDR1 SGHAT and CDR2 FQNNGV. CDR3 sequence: CASSSPTQGVNYGYTF. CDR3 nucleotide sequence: TGTGCCAGCAGCTCCCCCACACAGGGGGTGAACTATGGCTACACCTTC.

CDR3 bases: TGTGCCAGCAATTTCCCCGGGACTAGCGGGGCCTACGAGCAGTACTTC. It yields the protein CASNFPGTSGAYEQYF. The V gene is TRBV2, the J gene TRBJ2-7; 13 nucleotides agree with TRBD2. Unmatched junction bases numbered 8, after V lost 7 bases and J lost 2 bases. The CDR3 has 16 amino acids. CDR1 is SNHLY, CDR2 FYNNEI, per germline. Combining the CDR3 with reference TRBV2 and TRBJ2-7 gives the whole variable domain EPEVTQTPSHQVTQMGQEVILRCVPISNHLYFYWYRQILGQKVEFLVSFYNNEISEKSEIFDDQFSVERPDGSNFTLKIRSTKLEDSAMYFCASNFPGTSGAYEQYFGPGTRLTVT.

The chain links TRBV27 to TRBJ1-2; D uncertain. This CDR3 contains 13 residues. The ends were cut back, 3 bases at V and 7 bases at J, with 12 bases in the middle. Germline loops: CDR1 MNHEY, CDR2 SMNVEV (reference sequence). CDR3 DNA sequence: TGTGCCAGCAGTTTTGCGGGGAAGGGTGGCTACACCTTC. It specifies CASSFAGKGGYTF.

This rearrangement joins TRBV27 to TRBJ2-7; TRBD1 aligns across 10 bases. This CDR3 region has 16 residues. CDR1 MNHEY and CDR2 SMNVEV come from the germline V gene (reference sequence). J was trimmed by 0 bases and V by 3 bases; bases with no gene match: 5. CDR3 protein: CASSFRQGAFSYEQYF. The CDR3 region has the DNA TGTGCCAGCAGTTTCCGACAGGGGGCATTCTCCTACGAGCAGTACTTC.

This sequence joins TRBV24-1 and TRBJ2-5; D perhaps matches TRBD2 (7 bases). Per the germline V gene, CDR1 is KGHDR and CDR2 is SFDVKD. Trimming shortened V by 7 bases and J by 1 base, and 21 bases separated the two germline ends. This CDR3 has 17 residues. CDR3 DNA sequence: TGTGCCACCAGCCCCGGGGGGCTAGCGAGAACCCAAGAGACCCAGTACTTC. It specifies CATSPGGLARTQETQYF.

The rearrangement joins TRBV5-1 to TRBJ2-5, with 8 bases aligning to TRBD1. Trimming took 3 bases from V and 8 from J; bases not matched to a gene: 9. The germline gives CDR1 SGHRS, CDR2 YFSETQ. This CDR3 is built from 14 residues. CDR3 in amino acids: CASSSRTGRITQYF. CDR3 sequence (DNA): TGCGCCAGCAGCTCGAGGACAGGGAGGATAACCCAGTACTTC. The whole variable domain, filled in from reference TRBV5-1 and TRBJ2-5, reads KAGVTQTPRYLIKTRGQQVTLSCSPISGHRSVSWYQQTPGQGLQFLFEYFSETQRNKGNFPGRFSGRQFSNSRSEMNVSTLELGDSALYLCASSSRTGRITQYFGPGTRLLVL.

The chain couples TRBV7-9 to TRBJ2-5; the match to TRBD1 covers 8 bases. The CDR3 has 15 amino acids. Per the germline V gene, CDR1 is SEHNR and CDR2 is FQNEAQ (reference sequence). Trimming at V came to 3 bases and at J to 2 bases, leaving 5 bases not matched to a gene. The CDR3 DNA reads TGTGCCAGCAGCTTTTTTGGGACAGGACAAGAGACCCAGTACTTC. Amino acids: CASSFFGTGQETQYF.